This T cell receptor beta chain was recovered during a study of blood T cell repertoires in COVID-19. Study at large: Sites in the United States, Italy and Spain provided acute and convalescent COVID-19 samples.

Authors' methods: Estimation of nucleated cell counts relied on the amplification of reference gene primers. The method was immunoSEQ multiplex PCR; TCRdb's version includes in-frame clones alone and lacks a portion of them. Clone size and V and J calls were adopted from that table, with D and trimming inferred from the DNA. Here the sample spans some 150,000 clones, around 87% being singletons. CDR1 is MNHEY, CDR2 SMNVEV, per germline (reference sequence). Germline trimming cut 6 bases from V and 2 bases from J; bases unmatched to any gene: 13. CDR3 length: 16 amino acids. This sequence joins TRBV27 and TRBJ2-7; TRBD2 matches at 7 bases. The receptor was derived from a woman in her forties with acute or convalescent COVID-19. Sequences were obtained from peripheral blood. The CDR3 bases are TGTGCCAGCAGCCGCAGACTAGCCCTAAAGGCCTACGAGCAGTACTTC. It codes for CASSRRLALKAYEQYF.